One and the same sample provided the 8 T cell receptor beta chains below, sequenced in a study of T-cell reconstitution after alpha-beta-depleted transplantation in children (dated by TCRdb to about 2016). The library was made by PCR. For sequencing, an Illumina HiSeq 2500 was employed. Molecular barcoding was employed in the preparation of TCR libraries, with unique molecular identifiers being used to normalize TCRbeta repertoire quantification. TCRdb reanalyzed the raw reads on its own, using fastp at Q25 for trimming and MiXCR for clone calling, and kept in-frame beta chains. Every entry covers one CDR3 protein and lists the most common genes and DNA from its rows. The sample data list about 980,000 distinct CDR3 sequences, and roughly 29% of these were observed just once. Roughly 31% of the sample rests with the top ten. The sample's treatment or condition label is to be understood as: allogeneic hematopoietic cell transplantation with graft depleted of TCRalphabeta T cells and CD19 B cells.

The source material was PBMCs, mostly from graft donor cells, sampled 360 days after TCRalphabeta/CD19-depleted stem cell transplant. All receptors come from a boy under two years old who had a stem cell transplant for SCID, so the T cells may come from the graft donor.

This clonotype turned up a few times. The CDR3 DNA follows: TGTGCCAGCAGCTTGGGTAGGCGAGGACCCGAGGGAGAGACCCAGTACTTC. This codes for CASSLGRRGPEGETQYF. The rearrangement uses TRBV5-6 and TRBJ2-5; maybe TRBD2 (5 bases). V was pared by 0 bases and J by 4 bases, with 19 bases between. The CDR3 runs 17 residues. Germline V gene sequence: CDR1 SGHDT, CDR2 YYEEEE.

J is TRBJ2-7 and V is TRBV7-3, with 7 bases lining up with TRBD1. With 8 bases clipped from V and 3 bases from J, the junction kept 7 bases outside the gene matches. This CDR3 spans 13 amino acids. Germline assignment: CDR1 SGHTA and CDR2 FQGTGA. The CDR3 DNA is TGTGCCAGCGCGACAGGGAATGACTACGAGCAGTACTTC. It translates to CASATGNDYEQYF.

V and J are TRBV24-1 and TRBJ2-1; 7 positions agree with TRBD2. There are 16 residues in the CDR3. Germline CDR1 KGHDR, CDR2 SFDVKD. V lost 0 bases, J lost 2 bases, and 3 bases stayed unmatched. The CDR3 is CATSDLGGGPYNEQFF. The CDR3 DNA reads TGTGCCACCAGTGATTTGGGCGGGGGTCCCTACAATGAGCAGTTCTTC.

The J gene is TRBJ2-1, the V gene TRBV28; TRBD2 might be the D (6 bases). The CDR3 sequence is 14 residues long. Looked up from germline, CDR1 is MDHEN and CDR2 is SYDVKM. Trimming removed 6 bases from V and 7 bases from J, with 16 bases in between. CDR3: CASRGGSLGNEQFF. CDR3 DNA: TGTGCCAGCAGAGGAGGGTCTTTGGGGAATGAGCAGTTCTTC.

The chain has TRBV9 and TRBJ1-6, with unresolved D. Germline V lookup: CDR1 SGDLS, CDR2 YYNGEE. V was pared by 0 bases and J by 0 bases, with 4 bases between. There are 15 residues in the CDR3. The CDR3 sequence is CASSVASSYNSPLHF. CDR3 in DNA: TGTGCCAGCAGCGTAGCTAGCTCCTATAATTCACCCCTCCACTTT.

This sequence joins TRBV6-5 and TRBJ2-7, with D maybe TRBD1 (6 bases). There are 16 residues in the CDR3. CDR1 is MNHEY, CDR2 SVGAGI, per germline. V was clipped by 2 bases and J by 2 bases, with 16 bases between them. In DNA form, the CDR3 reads TGTGCCAGCAGTTACCGTACGGGACAAGGCACCTACGAGCAGTACTTC. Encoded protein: CASSYRTGQGTYEQYF.

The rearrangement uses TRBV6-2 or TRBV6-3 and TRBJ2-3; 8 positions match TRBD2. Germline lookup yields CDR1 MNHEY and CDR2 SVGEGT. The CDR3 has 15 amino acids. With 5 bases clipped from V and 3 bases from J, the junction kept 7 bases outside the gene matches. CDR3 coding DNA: TGTGCCAGCAGTGCCGGGACTAGATATACAGATACGCAGTATTTT. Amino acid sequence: CASSAGTRYTDTQYF.

The CDR3 reads CASSRDRGEEQYF. DNA of the CDR3: TGCGCCAGCAGCCGGGACAGGGGAGAGGAGCAGTACTTC. The V gene is TRBV4-1, the J gene TRBJ2-7; TRBD1 aligns across 10 bases. J lost 7 bases, V lost 4 bases, and 4 bases had no gene match. The CDR3 totals 13 residues. Germline CDR1 is MGHRA and CDR2 is YSYEKL.